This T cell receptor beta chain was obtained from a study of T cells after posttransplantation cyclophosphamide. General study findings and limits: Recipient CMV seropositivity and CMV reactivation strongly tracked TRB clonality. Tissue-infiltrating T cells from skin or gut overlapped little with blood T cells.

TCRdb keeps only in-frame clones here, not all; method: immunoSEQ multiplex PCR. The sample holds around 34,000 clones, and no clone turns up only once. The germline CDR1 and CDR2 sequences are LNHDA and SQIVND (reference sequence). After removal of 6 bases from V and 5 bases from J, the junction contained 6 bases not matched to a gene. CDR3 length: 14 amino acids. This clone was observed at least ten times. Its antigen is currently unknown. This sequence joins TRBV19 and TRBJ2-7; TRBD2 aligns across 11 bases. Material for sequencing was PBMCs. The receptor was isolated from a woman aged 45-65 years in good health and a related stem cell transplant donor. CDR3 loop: CASRASGRFDEQYF. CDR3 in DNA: TGTGCCAGTAGAGCTAGCGGGAGGTTCGACGAGCAGTACTTC.